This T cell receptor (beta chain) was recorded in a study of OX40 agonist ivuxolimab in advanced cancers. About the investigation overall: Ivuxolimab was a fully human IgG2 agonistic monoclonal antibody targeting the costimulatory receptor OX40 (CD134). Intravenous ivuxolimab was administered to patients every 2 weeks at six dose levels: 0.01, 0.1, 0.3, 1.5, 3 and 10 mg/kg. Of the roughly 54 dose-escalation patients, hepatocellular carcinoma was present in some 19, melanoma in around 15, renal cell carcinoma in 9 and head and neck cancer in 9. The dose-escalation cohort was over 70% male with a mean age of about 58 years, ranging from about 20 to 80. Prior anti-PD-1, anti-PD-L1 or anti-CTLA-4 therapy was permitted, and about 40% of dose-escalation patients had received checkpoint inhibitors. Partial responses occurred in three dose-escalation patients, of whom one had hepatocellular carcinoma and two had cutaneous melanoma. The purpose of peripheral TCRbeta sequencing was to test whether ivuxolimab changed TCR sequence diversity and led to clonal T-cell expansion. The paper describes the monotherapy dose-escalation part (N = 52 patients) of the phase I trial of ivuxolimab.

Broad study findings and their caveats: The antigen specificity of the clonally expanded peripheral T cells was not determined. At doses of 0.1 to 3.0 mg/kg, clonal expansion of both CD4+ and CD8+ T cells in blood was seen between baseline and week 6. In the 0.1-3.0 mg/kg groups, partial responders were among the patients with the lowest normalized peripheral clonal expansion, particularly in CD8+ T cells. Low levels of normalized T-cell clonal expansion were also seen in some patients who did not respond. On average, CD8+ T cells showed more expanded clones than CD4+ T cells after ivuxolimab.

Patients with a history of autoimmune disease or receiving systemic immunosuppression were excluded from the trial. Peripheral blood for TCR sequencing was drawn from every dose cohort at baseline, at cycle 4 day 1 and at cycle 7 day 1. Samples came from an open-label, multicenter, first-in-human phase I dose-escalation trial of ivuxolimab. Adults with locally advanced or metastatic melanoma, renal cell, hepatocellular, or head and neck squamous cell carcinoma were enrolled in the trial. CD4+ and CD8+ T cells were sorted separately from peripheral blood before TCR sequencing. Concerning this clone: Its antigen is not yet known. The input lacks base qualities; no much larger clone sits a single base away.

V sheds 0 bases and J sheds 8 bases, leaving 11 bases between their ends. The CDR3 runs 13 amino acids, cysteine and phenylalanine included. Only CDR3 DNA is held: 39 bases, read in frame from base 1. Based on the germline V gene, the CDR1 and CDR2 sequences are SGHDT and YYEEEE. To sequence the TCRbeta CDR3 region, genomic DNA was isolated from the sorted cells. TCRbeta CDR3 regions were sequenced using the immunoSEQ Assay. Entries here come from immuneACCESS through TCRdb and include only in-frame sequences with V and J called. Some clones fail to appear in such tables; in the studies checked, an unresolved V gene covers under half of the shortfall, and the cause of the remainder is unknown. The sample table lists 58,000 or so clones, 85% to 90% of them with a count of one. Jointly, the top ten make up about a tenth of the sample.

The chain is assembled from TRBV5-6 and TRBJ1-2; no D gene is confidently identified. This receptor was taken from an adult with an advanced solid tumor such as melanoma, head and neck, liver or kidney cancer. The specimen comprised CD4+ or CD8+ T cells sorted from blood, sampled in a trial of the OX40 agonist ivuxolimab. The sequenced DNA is TGTGCCAGCAGCTTGGACACCGACCTGGGCTACACCTTC. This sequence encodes CASSLDTDLGYTF.